The 22 T cell receptor beta chains given below trace back to one sample, sequenced in a study of siplizumab effects on memory and regulatory T cells. Only in-frame clones appear in the TCRdb table, and some are missing; sequencing was by immunoSEQ multiplex PCR. The top ten clones hold 0.35% of a sample with 45,000 to 60,000 clones, roughly 87% of them seen once. The sequenced material came from naive CD8+ T cells sorted from blood. The receptors derive from a human donor in good health.

CDR3 residues: CASSLPEGTTYEQYF. The CDR3 DNA reads as TGTGCCAGCAGTCTACCGGAGGGCACCACCTACGAGCAGTACTTC. The genes are TRBV2 and TRBJ2-5, with a weak D call TRBD2 (6 bases). The last part of the DNA fits TRBJ2-7 better; the J call may be wrong. This CDR3 has 15 residues. Germline CDR1 SNHLY, CDR2 FYNNEI.

The rearrangement joins TRBV7-3 to TRBJ2-1; D assignment may be TRBD1 or TRBD2 (5 bases each). The CDR3 spans 17 residues. From germline, CDR1 is SGHTA and CDR2 FQGTGA. V gave up 7 bases and J gave up 6 bases, with 25 bases separating them. The CDR3 bases are TGTGCCAGCACCGACCTAAGGGGCGGGTCCACTTTCAATGAGCAGTTCTTC. Residues: CASTDLRGGSTFNEQFF.

The chain couples TRBV27 to TRBJ2-2, with D perhaps matching TRBD1 (6 bases). This CDR3 spans 16 amino acids. The ends were cut back, 1 base at V and 3 bases at J, with 12 bases in the middle. Germline V gene sequence: CDR1 MNHEY, CDR2 SMNVEV (reference sequence). The CDR3 region is CASSLYTGSYTGELFF. CDR3 coding DNA: TGTGCCAGCAGTTTATATACAGGGTCGTACACCGGGGAGCTGTTTTTT.

The chain links TRBV4-2 to TRBJ1-1, with a weak D call TRBD1 (5 bases). This CDR3 is 15 amino acids long. Germline CDR1 and CDR2: LGHNA and YNFKEQ. With 0 bases removed from V and 1 base from J, the gap between germline ends came to 9 bases. CDR3 DNA: TGTGCCAGCAGCCAAGAGTGGGGCTCGAACACTGAAGCTTTCTTT. Translation: CASSQEWGSNTEAFF.

The chain carries TRBV27 and TRBJ1-1; 12 bases align to TRBD1. Germline values: CDR1 MNHEY, CDR2 SMNVEV (reference sequence). CDR3 length: 14 amino acids. Unmatched junction bases numbered 9, after V lost 5 bases and J lost 11 bases. The CDR3 sequence is CASSPGTGGFGAFF. CDR3 sequence (DNA): TGTGCCAGCAGTCCCGGGACAGGGGGCTTTGGGGCTTTCTTT.

This chain joins TRBV4-1 and TRBJ2-5; D is possibly TRBD2 (5 bases). Germline V lookup: CDR1 MGHRA, CDR2 YSYEKL. This CDR3 is 15 amino acids long. Trimming left V 4 bases short and J 2 bases short, with 14 bases between. CDR3 bases: TGCGCCAGCAGCCCTCGGGAAAGGCCACAAGAGACCCAGTACTTC. Translating it yields CASSPRERPQETQYF.

This clone appeared a few times. This chain connects TRBV6-4 to TRBJ1-1; D is ambiguous. Trimming removed 6 bases from V and 3 bases from J, with 14 bases in between. The CDR3 totals 14 residues. CDR1 and CDR2 (germline): MRHNA, SNTAGT. This chain's CDR3 is CASREVSGDTEAFF. CDR3 in DNA: TGTGCCAGCAGGGAAGTATCTGGGGACACTGAAGCTTTCTTT.

This chain uses TRBV19 with TRBJ1-6; no reliable D call. From germline, CDR1 is LNHDA and CDR2 SQIVND (reference sequence). V was clipped by 3 bases and J by 10 bases, with 10 bases between them. CDR3 size: 13 residues. CDR3 in DNA: TGTGCCAGTAGTATTGGTGGAAACTCACCCCTCCACTTT. Its protein product is CASSIGGNSPLHF.

This clone was recorded a few times. The rearrangement uses TRBV6-5 and TRBJ1-2; 8 bases are shared with TRBD1. The germline gives CDR1 MNHEY, CDR2 SVGAGI. J gave up 7 bases and V 2 bases, and 6 bases lay outside the gene matches. This CDR3 region has 14 residues. The DNA of the CDR3 is TGTGCCAGCAGTTACCCGGACAGGGTGGGTGGCTACACCTTC. Amino acid sequence: CASSYPDRVGGYTF.

V is TRBV12-5 and J is TRBJ2-7; unclear D gene. This CDR3 comprises 14 residues. Trimming stripped 2 bases from V and 7 bases from J, with 15 bases between. Germline lookup yields CDR1 LGHNT and CDR2 FRNRAP. CDR3 residues: CASGLKIGDREQYF. DNA of the CDR3: TGTGCTAGTGGTTTGAAAATTGGGGATCGGGAGCAGTACTTC.

The chain links TRBV13 to TRBJ1-1; D gene unclear. The V end was cut by 10 bases, the J end by 3 bases, with 12 bases between. The CDR3 loop spans 12 amino acids. Germline V CDR1 and CDR2: PRHDT, FYEKMQ (reference sequence). For the CDR3, the DNA is TGTGCCACGACTCTCGGGGACACTGAAGCTTTCTTT. Translated: CATTLGDTEAFF.

The chain employs TRBV7-6 and TRBJ2-6; a possible D gene is TRBD2 (7 bases). Germline V gene lookup returns CDR1 SGHVS and CDR2 FNYEAQ. The CDR3 length is 13 residues. V was pared by 5 bases and J by 7 bases, with 9 bases between. CDR3 loop: CASSPGGANVLTF. DNA of the CDR3: TGTGCCAGCAGCCCGGGGGGCGCCAACGTCCTGACTTTC.

The genes are TRBV4-2 and TRBJ2-7; 10 nucleotides line up with TRBD1. The CDR3 spans 16 residues. Germline V gene lookup returns CDR1 LGHNA and CDR2 YNFKEQ. Losses at the gene ends were 4 bases for V and 3 bases for J; bases not matched to a gene: 9. This CDR3 is CASSPFVGTGDYEQYF. The CDR3 DNA is TGTGCCAGCAGCCCCTTTGTCGGGACAGGGGACTACGAGCAGTACTTC.

The V gene is TRBV9, the J gene TRBJ1-4; D gene uncertain. Looked up from germline, CDR1 is SGDLS and CDR2 is YYNGEE. The CDR3 runs to 14 residues. Trimming took 4 bases from V and 8 from J, leaving 15 bases between them. CDR3 DNA: TGTGCCAGCAGCCCCCACGGCGGAAAAGAAAAACTGTTTTTT. The encoded protein is CASSPHGGKEKLFF.

The chain has TRBV29-1 and TRBJ1-2, with a tentative D call TRBD1 (6 bases). Looked up from germline, CDR1 is SQVTM and CDR2 is ANQGSEA. The CDR3 has 17 amino acids. V was cut by 1 base and J by 0 bases, with 18 bases left in between. CDR3 coding DNA: TGCAGCGTTGAAGTATGGGAGGACAGACAATCTAACTATGGCTACACCTTC. This encodes CSVEVWEDRQSNYGYTF.

About this clone: Germline and junction disagree at one end, which may indicate a read error. The chain has TRBV6-1 and TRBJ2-7; the D is unclear. CDR1 is MNHNS and CDR2 is SASEGT in the germline V gene. The CDR3 runs to 15 residues. Here the CDR3 DNA reads TGTGCCAGCAGTGAAGATCGGGTCCTATCCTACGAGCGGTACTTC. Amino acid sequence: CASSEDRVLSYERYF.

V and J are TRBV18 and TRBJ2-2; a possible D gene is TRBD1 (6 bases). The germline V and J ends were trimmed by 2 bases and 9 bases, with 19 bases remaining between them. The CDR3 has 16 residues. Germline CDR1 reads KGHSH; CDR2 reads LQKENI. CDR3 coding DNA: TGTGCCAGCTCACCATACCCCGGACAGATAGACCGGGAGCTGTTTTTT. This encodes CASSPYPGQIDRELFF.

CDR3 DNA: TGTGCCAGCAGCTTACCGGGACTAGCGGGAGACGAGCAGTACTTC. Residues: CASSLPGLAGDEQYF. The chain is built from TRBV7-9 and TRBJ2-7; TRBD2 matches at 14 bases. The J segment lost 5 bases and the V segment lost 2 bases, leaving 2 bases of the junction unmatched. The CDR3 sequence is 15 residues long. In germline, CDR1 is SEHNR, CDR2 FQNEAQ (reference sequence).

Here the CDR3 reads CASSDSPLDEQFF. CDR3 in DNA: TGTGCCAGCAGTGACTCCCCTCTGGATGAGCAGTTCTTC. The rearrangement uses TRBV6-4 and TRBJ2-1; no reliable D call. The CDR3 contains 13 residues. The V gene's germline CDR1 is MRHNA and CDR2 SNTAGT. With 0 bases removed from V and 8 bases from J, the gap between germline ends came to 8 bases.

The chain has TRBV7-3 and TRBJ2-2; TRBD1 agrees at 9 bases. This CDR3 has 15 amino acids. Losses at the gene ends were 5 bases for V and 6 bases for J; bases not matched to a gene: 7. Germline lookup yields CDR1 SGHTA and CDR2 FQGTGA. CDR3: CASSATGGESGELFF. The CDR3 coding sequence is TGTGCCAGCAGCGCAACAGGGGGCGAGTCCGGGGAGCTGTTTTTT.

The genes are TRBV13 and TRBJ2-3; 11 bases align to TRBD2. V dropped 5 bases and J dropped 0; count of bases not matched to a gene: 4. Germline CDR1 and CDR2: PRHDT and FYEKMQ (reference sequence). The CDR3 sequence is 16 residues long. CDR3: CASSTGLAGSTDTQYF. CDR3 DNA: TGTGCCAGCAGCACCGGACTAGCGGGTAGCACAGATACGCAGTATTTT. Filled out from reference TRBV13 and TRBJ2-3, the complete variable domain reads AAGVIQSPRHLIKEKRETATLKCYPIPRHDTVYWYQQGPGQDPQFLISFYEKMQSDKGSIPDRFSAQQFSDYHSELNMSSLELGDSALYFCASSTGLAGSTDTQYFGPGTRLTVL.

The chain carries TRBV4-1 and TRBJ1-4; possibly TRBD1 for D (6 bases). The CDR3 contains 15 residues. With 3 bases removed from V and 8 bases from J, the gap between germline ends came to 16 bases. Germline V gives CDR1 MGHRA, CDR2 YSYEKL. CDR3 coding DNA: TGCGCCAGCAGCCAGGTACAGGGAGGTGACGAAAAACTGTTTTTT. Its protein is CASSQVQGGDEKLFF.